One sample yielded the 3 T cell receptor beta chains listed below, sequenced in a study of blood T cell repertoires in COVID-19. Profiling relied on immunoSEQ multiplex PCR, and the TCRdb table lists in-frame clones only, not all of them. The table includes about 90,000 clones, about 85% detected once. Sequencing was done on a sample of peripheral blood. The receptors originated from a male donor with acute or convalescent COVID-19.

J is TRBJ2-2 and V is TRBV5-1; D gene uncertain. CDR1 and CDR2 from the germline V gene are SGHRS and YFSETQ. CDR3 size: 16 residues. V was clipped by 3 bases and J by 5 bases, with 17 bases between them. The CDR3 region is CASSSGGAPTTGELFF. The CDR3 DNA is TGCGCCAGCAGCTCGGGTGGCGCCCCAACAACCGGGGAGCTGTTTTTT.

CDR3 in DNA: TGCGCCAGCAGCCCCGACAGGGGGCGCAGCTATGGCTACACCTTC. It encodes CASSPDRGRSYGYTF. This chain uses TRBV5-1 with TRBJ1-2; 10 positions match TRBD1. This CDR3 comprises 15 residues. Germline CDR1 and CDR2: SGHRS and YFSETQ. V lost 4 bases, J lost 4 bases, and 7 bases stayed unmatched.

The table lists this clone with a few counts. The chain couples TRBV7-9 to TRBJ2-7; D is unresolved. Germline loops: CDR1 SEHNR, CDR2 FQNEAQ (reference sequence). The CDR3 is 11 residues long. The ends were cut back, 8 bases at V and 4 bases at J, with 9 bases in the middle. CDR3 coding DNA: TGTGCCAGCGTAACAGCTTACGAGCAGTACTTC. Protein product: CASVTAYEQYF.